This TCR beta chain was captured in a study of T cells in Graves' hyperthyroidism and ophthalmopathy. On the basis of clinical symptoms, serum thyroxine and TRAb, thyroid ultrasound and orbital computed tomography, diagnoses were made. Of note for this clonotype: Its target is not known.

V lost 1 base and J lost 4; bases outside the gene matches: 4. Germline-derived CDR1 and CDR2 are LGHNA and YNFKEQ. This CDR3 comprises 15 residues. Study-wide points: Within blood appeared most thyroid clonotypes that had expanded above 0.001.

Amplified TCR beta CDR3 regions derived from RNA transcripts. In the first-round RT-PCR of the TCR CDR3, the HTBI primer set was used. TCRdb independently ran MiXCR on the multiplex PCR reads; one entry per CDR3 protein. This table holds hundreds of thousands of distinct CDR3 sequences, about 45% found once. The rearrangement joins TRBV4-2 to TRBJ1-2, with 9 bases identical to TRBD1. Sequenced: peripheral blood or thyroid tissue (not recorded which). The clonotype comes from an adult man with Graves' disease, either hyperthyroidism or ophthalmopathy (not recorded which). The CDR3 loop reads CASSQAGTGIYGYTF. CDR3 sequence (DNA): TGTGCCAGCAGCCAAGCCGGGACAGGGATCTATGGCTACACCTTC.